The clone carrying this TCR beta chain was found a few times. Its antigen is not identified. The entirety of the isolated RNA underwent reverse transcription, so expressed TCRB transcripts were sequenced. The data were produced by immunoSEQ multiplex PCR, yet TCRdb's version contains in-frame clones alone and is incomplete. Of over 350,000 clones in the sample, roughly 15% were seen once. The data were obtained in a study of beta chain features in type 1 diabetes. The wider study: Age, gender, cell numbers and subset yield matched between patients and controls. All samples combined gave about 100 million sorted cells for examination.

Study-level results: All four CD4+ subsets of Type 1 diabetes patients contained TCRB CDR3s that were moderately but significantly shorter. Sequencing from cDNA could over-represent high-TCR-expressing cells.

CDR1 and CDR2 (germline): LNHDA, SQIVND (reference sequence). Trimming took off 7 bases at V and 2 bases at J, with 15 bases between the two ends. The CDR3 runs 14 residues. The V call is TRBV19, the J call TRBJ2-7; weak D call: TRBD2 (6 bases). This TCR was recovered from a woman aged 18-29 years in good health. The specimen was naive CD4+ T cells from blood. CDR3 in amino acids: CASTPRESPYEQYF. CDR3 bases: TGTGCCAGTACACCCCGGGAGAGTCCCTACGAGCAGTACTTC.